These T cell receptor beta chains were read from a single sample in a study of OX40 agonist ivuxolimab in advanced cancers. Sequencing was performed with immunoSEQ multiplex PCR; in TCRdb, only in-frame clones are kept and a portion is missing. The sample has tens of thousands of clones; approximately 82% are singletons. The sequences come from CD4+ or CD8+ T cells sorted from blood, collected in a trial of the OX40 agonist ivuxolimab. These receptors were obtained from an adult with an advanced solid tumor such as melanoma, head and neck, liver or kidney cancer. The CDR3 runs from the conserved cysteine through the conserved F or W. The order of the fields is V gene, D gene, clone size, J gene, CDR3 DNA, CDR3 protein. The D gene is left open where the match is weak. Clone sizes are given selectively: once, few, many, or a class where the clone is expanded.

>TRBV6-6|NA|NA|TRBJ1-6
TGTGCCAGCAGTCCCCTGAGGACTTCACCCCTCCACTTT
CASSPLRTSPLHF
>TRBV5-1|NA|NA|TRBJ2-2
TGCGCCAGCAGTCCGGACACCCGGAACACCGGGGAGCTGTTTTTT
CASSPDTRNTGELFF
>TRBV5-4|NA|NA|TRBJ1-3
TGTGCCAGCAGCGGGACGACTGGAAACACCATATATTTT
CASSGTTGNTIYF
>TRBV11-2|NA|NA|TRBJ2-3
TGTGCCAGCAGGCCTATAGCGGTTTACACAGATACGCAGTATTTT
CASRPIAVYTDTQYF
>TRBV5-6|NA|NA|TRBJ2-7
TGTGCCAGCAGCTTGTTGATGCAGGGGTTGGACGAGCAGTACTTC
CASSLLMQGLDEQYF
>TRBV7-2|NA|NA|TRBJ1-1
TGTGCCAGCAGCCTCGGGATAGGGATGAGGGCTTTCTTT
CASSLGIGMRAFF
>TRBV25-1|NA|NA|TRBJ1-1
TGTGCCAGCAGTGAATTTGGGGCTAGAGCTTTCTTT
CASSEFGARAFF
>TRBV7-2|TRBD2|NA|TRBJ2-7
TGTGCCAGCAGCCTCCAGAAGCGGGAGGACTCTCACGAGCAGTACTTC
CASSLQKREDSHEQYF
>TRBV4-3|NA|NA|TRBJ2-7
TGCGCCAGCAGCCAAGATCTTTGGGGGGCCATCTACGAGCAGTACTTC
CASSQDLWGAIYEQYF
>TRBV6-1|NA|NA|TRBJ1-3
TGTGCCAGCAGTGAAGAGTCTGGAAACACCATATATTTT
CASSEESGNTIYF
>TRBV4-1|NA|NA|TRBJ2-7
TGCGCCAGCAGCCAACCTGGAAGAACGAGCTCCTACGAGCAGTACTTC
CASSQPGRTSSYEQYF
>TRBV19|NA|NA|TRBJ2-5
TGTGCCAGTAGTATGGGTGTAGAGACCCAGTACTTC
CASSMGVETQYF
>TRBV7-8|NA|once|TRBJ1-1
TGTGCCAGCAGCTTATCTTACGGCGGCTCCTACACTGAAGCTTTCTTT
CASSLSYGGSYTEAFF
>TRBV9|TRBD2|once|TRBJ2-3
TGTGCCAGCAGCGTAGGGCGGGGGGTCACAGATACGCAGTATTTT
CASSVGRGVTDTQYF
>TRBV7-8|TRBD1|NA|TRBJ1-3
TGTGCCAGCAGCACCCGGACAGGGGAATTGGACACCATATATTTT
CASSTRTGELDTIYF
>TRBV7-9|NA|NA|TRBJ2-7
TGTGCCAGCAGCACCCTTTCGGGGGACGAGCAGTACTTC
CASSTLSGDEQYF
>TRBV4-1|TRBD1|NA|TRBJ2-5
TGCGCCAGCAGCCAAGACAGGGGGCGGGTGGAGACCCAGTACTTC
CASSQDRGRVETQYF
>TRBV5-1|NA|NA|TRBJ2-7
TGCGCCAGCAGCTTGGAAGGTTGGACAGACGAGCAGTACTTC
CASSLEGWTDEQYF
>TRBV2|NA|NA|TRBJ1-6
TGTGCCAGCAGTGTTCAGGCAGGGGTCGGCCCGAATTCACCCCTCCACTTT
CASSVQAGVGPNSPLHF
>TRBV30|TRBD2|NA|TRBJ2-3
TGTGCCTGGAGCGCGGGAGAAGGAGATACGCAGTATTTT
CAWSAGEGDTQYF
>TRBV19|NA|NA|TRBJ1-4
TGTGCCAGTAGTATAGGGGGACCTGCAACTAATGAAAAACTGTTTTTT
CASSIGGPATNEKLFF
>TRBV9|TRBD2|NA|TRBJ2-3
TGTGCCAGCAGCCTAGGGACTAGCGGGGGCCGGGGCACAGATACGCAGTATTTT
CASSLGTSGGRGTDTQYF
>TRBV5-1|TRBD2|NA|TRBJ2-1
TGCGCCAGCAGCGTCGGGACTAGCGGGATCAATGAGCAGTTCTTC
CASSVGTSGINEQFF
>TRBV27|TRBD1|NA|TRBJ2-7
TGTGCCAGCAGTTTATATGGGACAGGGACCTACGAGCAGTACTTC
CASSLYGTGTYEQYF
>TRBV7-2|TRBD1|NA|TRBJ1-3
TGTGCCAGCAGATCCCCAGGGGGTTCTTTTGGAAACACCATATATTTT
CASRSPGGSFGNTIYF
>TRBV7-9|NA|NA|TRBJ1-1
TGTGCCAGCAGCTTAGCCGGGACACAAGGCCCGAACACTGAAGCTTTCTTT
CASSLAGTQGPNTEAFF